This T cell receptor beta chain was retrieved from a study of a mutant IDH1 vaccine in newly diagnosed glioma (dated by TCRdb to the early 2020s). As for the study more broadly: Patients received eight vaccinations in weeks 1, 3, 5, 7, 11, 15, 19 and 23, corresponding to visits V03 through V10. In the chemotherapy-containing groups, vaccination started alongside temozolomide cycles, whereas in patients who had radiotherapy alone it started 4-6 weeks after radiotherapy. Of the 32 patients who were treated, around 62% were male and approximately 38% were female, and the mean age was approximately 40 years. Prior to enrollment, standard therapy consisting of radiotherapy alone, temozolomide alone, or radiochemotherapy with temozolomide had been administered to patients, with the combination being received by most patients. Peripheral blood samples were drawn at six visits, namely V03 (baseline), V05, V07, V10, V12 and V13. For exploratory analyses, about 25 treated patients had longitudinal TCRB deep sequencing done wherever samples were available.

The time point label of this sample denotes: week 11, during vaccination. Each vaccine dose, consisting of 300 ug of a 20-mer mutant IDH1 peptide in Montanide, was administered subcutaneously with topical imiquimod. Newly diagnosed WHO grade 3 or 4 IDH1-mutant astrocytomas showing loss of nuclear ATRX were present in the donors. The samples were drawn from NOA16, a multicentre, single-arm, open-label phase I trial in Germany that tested a mutant IDH1 peptide vaccine in humans for the first time. Genomic DNA for TCRB sequencing was extracted from EDTA blood using the DNeasy Blood and Tissue Kit. The germline V gene specifies SGDLS as CDR1 and YYNGEE as CDR2. A distance of 25 bases separates the germline ends of V and J, which lose 0 bases and 7 bases respectively. Counted from cysteine to phenylalanine, this CDR3 has 19 amino acids. The only DNA kept is the CDR3, 57 bases in frame from the first base.

Overall study outcomes, separate from this receptor: Pseudoprogression seemed to be unrelated to changes in the top peripheral T cell clonotypes found by TCRB sequencing. PBMC samples for TCRB deep sequencing were selected based on availability. Vaccine-induced immune responses across multiple MHC alleles were detected in 90% to 95% of patients. The authors noted that analyses of patient blood samples could not be reproduced because of sample limitations.

Library preparation was by the immunoSEQ multiplex PCR assay. Rearranged TCR beta chain sequences were amplified with the hsTCRB Kit following the manufacturer's protocol. An Illumina MiSeq was used to sequence the TCRB libraries. The original pipeline was this. Demultiplexing, trimming and gene mapping were performed with the kit vendor's proprietary platform. Here the immuneACCESS table is served through TCRdb, limited to in-frame sequences with V and J called. Missing clones are a known gap in these copies; in checked studies unresolved V genes cover under half, and the rest lacks a known reason. V, J and clone size reflect that table, while D and trimming were determined from the DNA. Here the sample has 20,000 to 25,000 clones; 70% occur a single time. The ten most abundant clones make up about 10% of the sample. Notes on this clone: Its antigen target is currently unknown. It has no much larger one-base neighbor in the sample; base qualities were not kept.

The material was peripheral blood mononuclear cells (PBMCs), obtained from a glioma patient whose treatment included an IDH1 peptide vaccine. The chain is encoded by TRBV9 joined to TRBJ2-2; a tentative D match to TRBD1 spans 6 bases. The clonotype was recovered from a man in his late teens or twenties with glioma. Some clones in this sample may be carry-over from other donors' samples. The CDR3 protein sequence reads: CASSVDPFARDIAVGELFF. The nucleotide sequence is given as TGTGCCAGCAGCGTAGATCCCTTCGCTCGGGACATCGCCGTCGGGGAGCTGTTTTTT.